What follows are 13 T cell receptor beta chains derived from one specimen sequenced in a study of blood T cell repertoires in COVID-19. Profiled with immunoSEQ multiplex PCR; TCRdb holds only in-frame clones, not every one. The repertoire holds over 200,000 clones, with roughly 88% as singletons. Sequenced input: PBMCs or T cells enriched from blood (not recorded which). These TCRs come from a woman younger than 45 who had been exposed to COVID-19.

Notes on this clone: The sample has other DNA sequences that encode this CDR3 too. The CDR3 region has the DNA TGTGCCAGTTCGTCGGGAGGGGATTACAATGAGCAGTTCTTC. Its protein product is CASSSGGDYNEQFF. V gene TRBV19 combines with J gene TRBJ2-1; 8 bases match TRBD2. CDR1 is LNHDA and CDR2 is SQIVND in the germline V gene (reference sequence). J lost 4 bases, V lost 8 bases, and 7 bases had no gene match. The CDR3 covers 14 residues.

This clone has only one observation. The V gene is TRBV9, the J gene TRBJ2-7, with D unresolved. CDR1 SGDLS and CDR2 YYNGEE come from the germline V gene. Trimming took off 4 bases at V and 1 base at J, with 12 bases between the two ends. The CDR3 extends over 14 amino acids. CDR3 region: CASSPSWASYEQYF. The CDR3 DNA reads as TGTGCCAGCAGCCCCTCCTGGGCGTCCTACGAGCAGTACTTC.

The V and J genes are TRBV5-1 and TRBJ1-1; D is perhaps TRBD1 (5 bases). Germline V gene data show CDR1 as SGHRS and CDR2 as YFSETQ. V was shortened by 1 base and J by 4 bases, with 14 bases between the two germline ends. The CDR3 has 15 residues. CDR3 in DNA: TGCGCCAGCAGCTTGAATGCAGGGTGGGCCACTGAAGCTTTCTTT. Its translation: CASSLNAGWATEAFF.

This chain's CDR3 is CASSFSGSYEQYF. CDR3 coding DNA: TGTGCCAGCAGCTTTTCGGGCTCCTACGAGCAGTACTTC. The chain employs TRBV11-3 and TRBJ2-7; D call uncertain. Per the germline V gene, CDR1 is SGHNT and CDR2 is YENEEA. V was shortened by 3 bases and J by 0 bases, with 6 bases between the two germline ends. This CDR3 has 13 amino acids. The whole variable domain, filled in from reference TRBV11-3 and TRBJ2-7, reads EAGVVQSPRYKIIEKKQPVAFWCNPISGHNTLYWYLQNLGQGPELLIRYENEEAVDDSQLPKDRFSAERLKGVDSTLKIQPAELGDSAVYLCASSFSGSYEQYFGPGTRLTVT.

V and J are TRBV7-9 and TRBJ2-1; D is uncertain. The CDR3 loop spans 19 amino acids. Germline V gene sequence: CDR1 SEHNR, CDR2 FQNEAQ (reference sequence). Trimming removed 2 bases at V and 0 bases at J, with 20 bases between. CDR3 sequence: CASSLKTASTYYSYNEQFF. Here the CDR3 DNA reads TGTGCCAGCAGCTTAAAGACGGCCTCTACTTACTACTCCTACAATGAGCAGTTCTTC.

The chain's CDR3 is CASSTSGLAGRGYTF. CDR3 DNA: TGTGCCAGTAGTACCTCCGGGTTGGCGGGGAGAGGCTACACCTTC. The rearrangement joins TRBV19 to TRBJ1-2; D unresolved. With 4 bases removed from V and 8 bases from J, the gap between germline ends came to 20 bases. The CDR3 is 15 residues long. Germline assignment: CDR1 LNHDA and CDR2 SQIVND (reference sequence).

The V gene is TRBV19, the J gene TRBJ1-4, with 7 bases aligning to TRBD1. Trimming cost V 6 bases and J 0 bases; bases outside gene matches: 4. Germline loops: CDR1 LNHDA, CDR2 SQIVND (reference sequence). CDR3 length: 15 amino acids. CDR3: CASSFQGATNEKLFF. CDR3 nucleotides: TGTGCCAGTAGCTTTCAGGGGGCAACTAATGAAAAACTGTTTTTT.

V usage is TRBV19 and J usage is TRBJ1-6; TRBD1 matches at 8 bases. CDR3 size: 15 residues. The ends lost 3 bases at V and 9 bases at J; junction bases unmatched: 7. The germline gives CDR1 LNHDA, CDR2 SQIVND (reference sequence). The CDR3 DNA is TGTGCCAGTAGTATCGCGGGGCAGGGGGCTTCACCCCTCCACTTT. Encoded protein: CASSIAGQGASPLHF. Based on the CDR3 plus reference TRBV19 and TRBJ1-6, the full variable domain is DGGITQSPKYLFRKEGQNVTLSCEQNLNHDAMYWYRQDPGQGLRLIYYSQIVNDFQKGDIAEGYSVSREKKESFPLTVTSAQKNPTAFYLCASSIAGQGASPLHFGNGTRLTVT.

The chain couples TRBV7-9 to TRBJ1-1, with D unclear. The CDR3 loop spans 12 amino acids. Trimming took 4 bases from V and 7 from J, leaving 10 bases between them. Germline V gene lookup returns CDR1 SEHNR and CDR2 FQNEAQ (reference sequence). The CDR3 sequence: CASSSIDGEAFF. The DNA of the CDR3 is TGTGCCAGCAGCTCAATAGATGGTGAAGCTTTCTTT.

As concerns this clone: A much larger clone differs by one base, so this may be a read error. J is TRBJ1-6 and V is TRBV5-5, with D maybe TRBD1 (6 bases). Germline values: CDR1 SGHKS, CDR2 YYEKEE (reference sequence). V was shortened by 4 bases and J by 5 bases, with 10 bases between the two germline ends. The CDR3 loop spans 14 amino acids. CDR3 coding DNA: TGTGCCAGCAGCGCCGGACAGAATAATTCACCCCTCCACTTT. It codes for CASSAGQNNSPLHF.

V and J are TRBV6-5 and TRBJ2-7, with TRBD1 matching 8 bases. The CDR3 has 14 residues. Germline V gene lookup returns CDR1 MNHEY and CDR2 SVGAGI. J was trimmed by 5 bases and V by 6 bases; bases with no gene match: 9. CDR3 region: CASRTLGQGDEQYF. The DNA for the CDR3 is TGTGCCAGCAGGACATTAGGACAGGGTGACGAGCAGTACTTC.

This chain joins TRBV19 and TRBJ2-2; D unresolved. The V gene's germline CDR1 is LNHDA and CDR2 SQIVND (reference sequence). Trimming took 9 bases from V and 1 from J, leaving 12 bases between them. The CDR3 length is 14 residues. The CDR3 DNA is TGTGCCAGCGAACAACGGAGGAACACCGGGGAGCTGTTTTTT. Translated: CASEQRRNTGELFF.

The chain couples TRBV24-1 to TRBJ1-1; D possibly corresponds to TRBD1 (5 bases). The CDR3 covers 14 residues. Trimming shortened V by 3 bases and J by 10 bases, and 17 bases separated the two germline ends. CDR1 KGHDR and CDR2 SFDVKD come from the germline V gene. The CDR3 is CATSDRGDGVLAFF. In nucleotides, the CDR3 is TGTGCCACCAGTGATCGGGGGGATGGAGTATTAGCTTTCTTT.